This T cell receptor beta chain stems from a study of blood T cell repertoires in COVID-19. For the study at large: Samples taken during acute and convalescent COVID-19 were collected in the United States, Italy and Spain.

V lost 0 bases, J lost 4 bases, and 11 bases lay in between. The length of the CDR3 is 16 residues. Germline CDR1 reads SGHRS; CDR2 reads YFSETQ. This clone has just one count. Study processing details: Amplification with reference gene primers provided the estimates of nucleated cell counts. Here immunoSEQ multiplex PCR was the method, and the copy in TCRdb shows in-frame clones only, minus some. The V and J calls and clone size were taken over from that table, and D and trimming were inferred from the DNA. The data contain 120,000 or so clones, around two thirds of them singletons. The sample taken for sequencing was peripheral blood. The rearrangement joins TRBV5-1 to TRBJ1-6; tentatively, D is TRBD1 (6 bases). This clonotype was sampled from a woman aged 70-85 years with acute or convalescent COVID-19. The CDR3 region has the DNA TGCGCCAGCAGCTTGGCCGGACAGAGTTATAATTCACCCCTCCACTTT. Protein sequence: CASSLAGQSYNSPLHF. Drawing the rest from reference TRBV5-1 and TRBJ1-6, the complete variable domain is KAGVTQTPRYLIKTRGQQVTLSCSPISGHRSVSWYQQTPGQGLQFLFEYFSETQRNKGNFPGRFSGRQFSNSRSEMNVSTLELGDSALYLCASSLAGQSYNSPLHFGNGTRLTVT.